This T cell receptor (beta chain) was profiled in a study of human T cells and chemical hapten exposure. About the study: Weekly diphenylcyclopropenone doses were given to patients' scalps across the approximately 23-week study.

The CDR3 has 14 amino acids. V was cut by 4 bases and J by 4 bases, with 10 bases left in between. Germline lookup yields CDR1 MNHEY and CDR2 SVGAGI. Time point described: pre-sensitization, week 0. Treatment denoted: therapeutic diphenylcyclopropenone sensitization with weekly scalp DPC. TCRdb used MiXCR to reprocess the RACE reads, holding one entry per CDR3 protein. This sample yields more than 250,000 distinct CDR3 sequences, of which 7.5% to 9% are seen a single time; 0.9% to 1.5% belongs to the top ten. In its sample, this clonotype was seen a few times. Sequencing used whole blood, obtained in connection with sensitization to the hapten diphenylcyclopropenone (DPC). The source of this sequence is a man aged 18 to 30 with alopecia areata. Some clones in this sample may be carry-over from other donors' samples. This rearrangement joins TRBV6-5 to TRBJ1-4, with no clear D. The CDR3 here is CASSSQPDNEKLFF. In DNA, the CDR3 is TGTGCCAGCAGTTCCCAGCCAGATAATGAAAAACTGTTTTTT.